These 27 T cell receptor beta chains were sequenced from one sample in a study of blood T cell repertoires in COVID-19. Profiling relied on immunoSEQ multiplex PCR, and the TCRdb table lists in-frame clones only, not all of them. The sample records approximately 270,000 clones, almost 90% being singletons. Sample: peripheral blood. The receptor set was obtained from a man older than 75 with acute or convalescent COVID-19.

V is TRBV6-2 or TRBV6-3 and J is TRBJ2-2; D is ambiguous. Trimming removed 2 bases at V and 3 bases at J, with 10 bases between. The CDR3 is made up of 15 amino acids. Looked up from germline, CDR1 is MNHEY and CDR2 is SVGEGT. The CDR3 loop reads CASSYELVDTGELFF. The DNA for the CDR3 is TGTGCCAGCAGTTACGAGTTGGTGGACACCGGGGAGCTGTTTTTT.

This clone showed up just once. The chain couples TRBV14 to TRBJ1-2; maybe TRBD1 (5 bases). Germline CDR1 is SGHDN and CDR2 is FVKESK. V was pared by 2 bases and J by 11 bases, with 15 bases between. This CDR3 contains 13 residues. CDR3 DNA: TGTGCCAGCAGCCAAAACAGACAGACCCGATACACCTTC. It translates to CASSQNRQTRYTF. The full variable domain, its missing parts supplied by reference TRBV14 and TRBJ1-2, is EAGVTQFPSHSVIEKGQTVTLRCDPISGHDNLYWYRRVMGKEIKFLLHFVKESKQDESGMPNNRFLAERTGGTYSTLKVQPAELEDSGVYFCASSQNRQTRYTFGSGTRLTVV.

This chain uses TRBV3-1 (or the pseudogene TRBV3-2) with TRBJ2-6; D is ambiguous. V was cut by 4 bases and J by 0 bases, with 7 bases left in between. The CDR3 is 15 amino acids. Per germline, CDR1 LGHDT and CDR2 YNNKEL (reference sequence). Here the CDR3 DNA reads TGTGCCAGCAGCCGCGTTCTCTCTGGGGCCAACGTCCTGACTTTC. It codes for CASSRVLSGANVLTF.

The gene calls are TRBV18 and TRBJ2-5; 8 nucleotides align to TRBD1. The CDR3 sequence is 16 residues long. V was clipped by 0 bases and J by 1 base; unmatched bases: 4. Per germline, CDR1 KGHSH and CDR2 LQKENI. The CDR3 sequence is CASSPPTGVGQETQYF. The CDR3 nucleotides are TGTGCCAGCTCACCACCGACAGGGGTGGGCCAAGAGACCCAGTACTTC.

The chain is built from TRBV6-5 and TRBJ1-3; weak D call: TRBD1 (6 bases). This CDR3 spans 15 amino acids. From germline, CDR1 is MNHEY and CDR2 SVGAGI. V was cut by 4 bases and J by 0 bases, with 10 bases left in between. The CDR3 here is CASSFTGFSGNTIYF. CDR3 sequence (DNA): TGTGCCAGCAGTTTTACAGGGTTCTCTGGAAACACCATATATTTT.

This clone appeared once. The rearrangement links TRBV9 to TRBJ2-1; maybe TRBD2 (6 bases). The CDR3 totals 16 residues. Trimming left V 2 bases short and J 1 base short, with 13 bases between. Germline V gives CDR1 SGDLS, CDR2 YYNGEE. CDR3 in amino acids: CASSVRGTRSYNEQFF. The CDR3 DNA reads TGTGCCAGCAGCGTGAGAGGGACTCGTTCCTACAATGAGCAGTTCTTC.

The V call is TRBV19, the J call TRBJ1-1; D ambiguous. The CDR3 has 17 amino acids. The V gene's germline CDR1 is LNHDA and CDR2 SQIVND (reference sequence). V was shortened by 10 bases and J by 0 bases, with 24 bases between the two germline ends. The CDR3 region is CATQPRPGVRMNTEAFF. The DNA of the CDR3 is TGTGCCACCCAGCCCCGCCCCGGGGTTAGAATGAACACTGAAGCTTTCTTT.

The chain is built from TRBV9 and TRBJ2-5; no definite D call. This CDR3 contains 17 residues. The germline V gene has CDR1 SGDLS and CDR2 YYNGEE. Between the trimmed V and J ends, which lost 4 bases and 2 bases, there was a span of 21 bases. CDR3 sequence reads: CASSPRVGYSSQETQYF. CDR3 DNA: TGTGCCAGCAGCCCCCGAGTGGGCTATTCATCACAAGAGACCCAGTACTTC.

This chain links TRBV15 with TRBJ2-5, with 13 nucleotides matching TRBD2. The V gene end was trimmed by 5 bases and the J gene end by 2 bases; junction bases not matched to a gene: 8. The CDR3 totals 17 residues. The germline gives CDR1 LNHNV, CDR2 YYDKDF (reference sequence). CDR3 nucleotides: TGTGCCACCAGCCCCGGGACTAGCGGGGAAAGACAAGAGACCCAGTACTTC. The encoded protein is CATSPGTSGERQETQYF.

The CDR3 loop is CASSQDPSRGDSNQPQHF. CDR3 DNA sequence: TGCGCCAGCAGCCAAGATCCGAGCAGGGGCGATAGCAATCAGCCCCAGCATTTT. The chain uses TRBV4-1 and TRBJ1-5, with TRBD1 as a possible D gene (6 bases). The V gene lost 0 bases and the J gene lost 0 bases, with 15 bases spanning the gap. The germline CDR1 and CDR2 sequences are MGHRA and YSYEKL. The CDR3 spans 18 residues.

The V and J genes are TRBV28 and TRBJ1-5; 8 bases align to TRBD1. CDR3 length equals 14 residues. Trimming removed 5 bases from V and 4 bases from J; junction bases left unmatched: 4. Germline-derived CDR1 and CDR2 are MDHEN and SYDVKM. The CDR3 bases are TGTGCCAGCAGTGGGACAGGCGCAAATCAGCCCCAGCATTTT. It yields the protein CASSGTGANQPQHF.

The J gene is TRBJ2-5, the V gene TRBV6-2 or TRBV6-3, with 8 bases matching TRBD1. Germline loops: CDR1 MNHEY, CDR2 SVGEGT. CDR3 size: 15 residues. The V segment lost 2 bases and the J segment 4 bases; nucleotides outside the gene matches: 6. CDR3 residues: CASSYGLGTGETQYF. The CDR3 region has the DNA TGTGCCAGCAGTTACGGATTAGGGACAGGAGAGACCCAGTACTTC.

The chain links TRBV3-1 (or the pseudogene TRBV3-2) to TRBJ2-3, with 9 positions matching TRBD1. Germline loops: CDR1 LGHDT, CDR2 YNNKEL (reference sequence). The junction had 4 bases not matched to a gene; V was cut back by 0 bases and J by 0 bases. The CDR3 covers 17 residues. The DNA of the CDR3 is TGTGCCAGCAGCCAAGAGGCCGGGACAGGGAGCACAGATACGCAGTATTTT. It encodes CASSQEAGTGSTDTQYF.

This chain joins TRBV28 and TRBJ2-5; 7 nucleotides line up with TRBD1. The V and J ends lost 4 bases and 2 bases, in that order; junction bases with no gene match: 10. Germline V gives CDR1 MDHEN, CDR2 SYDVKM. The CDR3 totals 16 residues. The CDR3 bases are TGTGCCAGCAGTTCTGAGATTGGACAGGTACAAGAGACCCAGTACTTC. The encoded protein is CASSSEIGQVQETQYF.

The V gene is TRBV7-9, the J gene TRBJ1-6, with TRBD1 identical over 10 bases. V shed 0 bases, J shed 10 bases, and the junction held 6 bases outside the gene matches. The CDR3 length is 16 residues. Germline V CDR1 and CDR2: SEHNR, FQNEAQ (reference sequence). The CDR3 nucleotides read TGTGCCAGCAGCTTAGCTTCGGGACAGGGGAGGTCACCCCTCCACTTT. The encoded protein is CASSLASGQGRSPLHF.

The chain couples TRBV18 to TRBJ1-1; a possible D gene is TRBD1 (6 bases). V lost 3 bases, J lost 0 bases, and 23 bases lay in between. Germline V gene lookup returns CDR1 KGHSH and CDR2 LQKENI. There are 19 residues in the CDR3. DNA of the CDR3: TGTGCCAGCTCACCCAGGACAGATCTGACCAGCACCTTGAACACTGAAGCTTTCTTT. It yields the protein CASSPRTDLTSTLNTEAFF.

The chain joins TRBV7-2 to TRBJ2-3; tentatively, D is TRBD2 (6 bases). CDR3 size: 17 residues. Germline V gives CDR1 SGHTA, CDR2 FQGNSA. The ends were cut back, 1 base at V and 0 bases at J, with 14 bases in the middle. CDR3 in amino acids: CASSLVFGGVSTDTQYF. CDR3 DNA sequence: TGTGCCAGCAGCTTAGTCTTTGGCGGGGTTAGCACAGATACGCAGTATTTT.

The chain combines TRBV6-2 or TRBV6-3 with TRBJ2-1; 13 nucleotides align to TRBD2. The length of the CDR3 is 15 residues. Germline V gene data show CDR1 as MNHEY and CDR2 as SVGEGT. V lost 4 bases and J lost 8; bases outside the gene matches: 5. The chain's CDR3 is CASSSRTSGGDEQFF. As DNA, the CDR3 is TGTGCCAGCAGTTCCCGGACTAGCGGGGGTGATGAGCAGTTCTTC.

The V call is TRBV5-1, the J call TRBJ2-3, with 7 positions matching TRBD1. V shed 5 bases, J shed 3 bases, and the junction held 3 bases outside the gene matches. Per the germline V gene, CDR1 is SGHRS and CDR2 is YFSETQ. This CDR3 has 13 amino acids. The CDR3 region has the DNA TGCGCCAGCAGAACACAGGGGACAGATACGCAGTATTTT. It translates to CASRTQGTDTQYF.

This chain links TRBV28 with TRBJ2-7, with 11 bases identical to TRBD2. Germline assignment: CDR1 MDHEN and CDR2 SYDVKM. J was trimmed by 3 bases and V by 7 bases; bases with no gene match: 5. The CDR3 runs 14 residues. CDR3 sequence: CASNSGRVLYEQYF. The DNA for the CDR3 is TGTGCCAGCAATAGCGGGAGGGTCCTCTACGAGCAGTACTTC.

The chain joins TRBV6-6 to TRBJ2-2; 11 positions agree with TRBD1. V lost 5 bases and J lost 4; bases outside the gene matches: 3. The CDR3 is 15 amino acids. The germline CDR1 and CDR2 sequences are MNHNY and SVGAGI (reference sequence). The DNA for the CDR3 is TGTGCCAGCAGTCGGGACAGGGGGAGCACCGGGGAGCTGTTTTTT. Protein product: CASSRDRGSTGELFF.

This chain connects TRBV5-1 to TRBJ1-2, with 7 bases fitting TRBD1. CDR3 length: 14 residues. Germline-derived CDR1 and CDR2 are SGHRS and YFSETQ. V shed 4 bases and J 6 bases; nucleotides not matched to a gene: 9. The CDR3 reads CASSPTGDDNGYTF. DNA of the CDR3: TGCGCCAGCAGCCCAACAGGGGATGACAATGGCTACACCTTC.

This sequence joins TRBV20-1 and TRBJ1-2; D not certain. This CDR3 has 11 residues. Germline CDR1 and CDR2: DFQATT and SNEGSKA (reference sequence). The germline V and J ends were trimmed by 6 bases and 7 bases, with 12 bases remaining between them. The CDR3 sequence: CSALMGRGYTF. DNA for the CDR3: TGCAGTGCCCTGATGGGCCGTGGCTACACCTTC.

This chain links TRBV7-6 with TRBJ1-3; 7 nucleotides agree with TRBD1. The CDR3 totals 16 residues. Trimming at V came to 5 bases and at J to 0 bases, leaving 7 bases not matched to a gene. From germline, CDR1 is SGHVS and CDR2 FNYEAQ. The CDR3 region is CASSPRGQLSGNTIYF. CDR3 DNA sequence: TGTGCCAGCAGCCCTCGGGGACAGCTCTCTGGAAACACCATATATTTT.

The CDR3 loop reads CASSQVQVAGFNSPLHF. The CDR3 nucleotides read TGCGCCAGCAGCCAAGTCCAGGTGGCAGGCTTTAATTCACCCCTCCACTTT. This sequence joins TRBV4-1 and TRBJ1-6; D unclear. The CDR3 sequence is 17 residues long. Germline V gene data show CDR1 as MGHRA and CDR2 as YSYEKL. The V and J ends lost 1 base and 6 bases respectively, with 16 bases between them.

This clone is medium-sized within its sample. This sequence joins TRBV4-1 and TRBJ2-7; no firm D call. CDR1 MGHRA and CDR2 YSYEKL come from the germline V gene. This CDR3 region has 15 residues. V lost 2 bases, J lost 0 bases, and 11 bases lay in between. CDR3 loop: CASSQTKSASYEQYF. The DNA for the CDR3 is TGCGCCAGCAGCCAAACTAAATCGGCCTCCTACGAGCAGTACTTC.

This chain connects TRBV11-2 to TRBJ2-1; tentative D call: TRBD2 (5 bases). The V and J ends lost 0 bases and 7 bases respectively, with 7 bases between them. The length of the CDR3 is 13 residues. CDR1 is SGHAT and CDR2 is FQNNGV in the germline V gene. CDR3 in DNA: TGTGCCAGCAGCTTAGATCGCGGGAATGAGCAGTTCTTC. Protein product: CASSLDRGNEQFF. The whole variable domain, remainder taken from reference TRBV11-2 and TRBJ2-1, is EAGVAQSPRYKIIEKRQSVAFWCNPISGHATLYWYQQILGQGPKLLIQFQNNGVVDDSQLPKDRFSAERLKGVDSTLKIQPAKLEDSAVYLCASSLDRGNEQFFGPGTRLTVL.